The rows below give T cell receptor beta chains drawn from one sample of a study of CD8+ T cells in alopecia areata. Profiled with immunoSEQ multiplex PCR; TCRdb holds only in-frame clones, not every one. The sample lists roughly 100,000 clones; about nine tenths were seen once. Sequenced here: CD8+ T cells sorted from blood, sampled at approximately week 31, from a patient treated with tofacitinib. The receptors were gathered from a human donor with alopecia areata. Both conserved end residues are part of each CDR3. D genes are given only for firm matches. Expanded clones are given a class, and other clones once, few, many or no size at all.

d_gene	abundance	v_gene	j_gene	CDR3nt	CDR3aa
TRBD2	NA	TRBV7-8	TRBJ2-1	TGTGCCAGCAGCTTTCGACTAGCGGGAACAGGTTCGGGTGAGCAGTTCTTC	CASSFRLAGTGSGEQFF
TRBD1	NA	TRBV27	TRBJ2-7	TGTGCCAGCAGTTTCGCCGGGACAGGTTCCTACGAGCAGTACTTC	CASSFAGTGSYEQYF
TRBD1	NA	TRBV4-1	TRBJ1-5	TGCGCCAGCAGCCTACAGGGGTATGGCAATCAGCCCCAGCATTTT	CASSLQGYGNQPQHF
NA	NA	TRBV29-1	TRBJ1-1	TGCAGCGTTGGCCAGGGGATCACTGAAGCTTTCTTT	CSVGQGITEAFF
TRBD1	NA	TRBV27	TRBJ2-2	TGTGCCAGCAGTCGGGGTCCCGGGACAGGGGGCTTGAACACCGGGGAGCTGTTTTTT	CASSRGPGTGGLNTGELFF
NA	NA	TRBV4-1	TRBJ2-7	TGCGCCAGCAGCCAAGATCGCTGGGAGGGGGCGGACGAGCAGTACTTC	CASSQDRWEGADEQYF
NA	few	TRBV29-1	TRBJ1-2	TGCAGCGTTGTGGGGGACTATGGCTACACCTTC	CSVVGDYGYTF
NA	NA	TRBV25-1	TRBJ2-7	TGTGCCAGCAGTGTAACCTCCATGGGGGAGCAGTACTTC	CASSVTSMGEQYF
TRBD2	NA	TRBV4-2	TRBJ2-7	TGTGCCAGCAGCCAAACTAGCGGGATGCAGTACTTC	CASSQTSGMQYF
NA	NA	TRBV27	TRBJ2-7	TGTGCCAGCAGTTTATTAGGACGCTCCTACGAGCAGTACTTC	CASSLLGRSYEQYF
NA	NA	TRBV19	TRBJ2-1	TGTGCCAGTAGTATTTCTGGGTCTGGGACACAGTTCTTC	CASSISGSGTQFF
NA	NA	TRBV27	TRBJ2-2	TGTGCCAGCAGTCCCGCCCTGGGCAGCGATAAAACCGGGGAGCTGTTTTTT	CASSPALGSDKTGELFF
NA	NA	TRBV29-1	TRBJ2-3	TGCAGCGTTGAAAATACCTCCTCGTGGGCACCATTTTTCACAGATACGCAGTATTTT	CSVENTSSWAPFFTDTQYF
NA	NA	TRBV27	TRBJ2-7	TGTGCCAGCAGTTTACCGGGTTACCAGGGACGCGAGCAGTACTTC	CASSLPGYQGREQYF
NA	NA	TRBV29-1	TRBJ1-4	TGCAGCGTTGAAGCCGGTGGAACTAATGAAAAACTGTTTTTT	CSVEAGGTNEKLFF
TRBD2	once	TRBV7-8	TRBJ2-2	TGTGCCAGCAAGGGGGCTAGCGGGAGAATGAACACCGGGGAGCTGTTTTTT	CASKGASGRMNTGELFF
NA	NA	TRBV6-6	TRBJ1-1	TGTGCCAGCAGTTACTCTATCATTGAAGCTTTCTTT	CASSYSIIEAFF
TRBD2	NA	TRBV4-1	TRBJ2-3	TGCGCCAGCAGCCAAGATCCGGCTAGCGGGAGAACAGATACGCAGTATTTT	CASSQDPASGRTDTQYF
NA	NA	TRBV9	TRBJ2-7	TGTGCCAGCAGCGTAGGCGGCAGTACCTACGAGCAGTACTTC	CASSVGGSTYEQYF
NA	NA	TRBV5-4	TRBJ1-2	TGTGCCAGCAGCTTGTCCACCTATGGCTACACCTTC	CASSLSTYGYTF
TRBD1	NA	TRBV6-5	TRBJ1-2	TGTGCCAGCAGTATAGACAGGGGTTATGGCTACACCTTC	CASSIDRGYGYTF
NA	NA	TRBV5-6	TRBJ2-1	TGTGCCAGCAGCCCGCCGGGCCCCCCCGGGCGCGACCGGTTCTTC	CASSPPGPPGRDRFF
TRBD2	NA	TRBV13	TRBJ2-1	TGTGCCAGCAGCTTAGGCCGAGCGGGGGGGCAAAACAATGAGCAGTTCTTC	CASSLGRAGGQNNEQFF
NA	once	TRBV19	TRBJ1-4	TGTGCCAGTAGTATCTCGGAAAAACTGTTTTTT	CASSISEKLFF
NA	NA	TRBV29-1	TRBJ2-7	TGCAGCGCTGGACGACAGTACGAGCAGTACTTC	CSAGRQYEQYF
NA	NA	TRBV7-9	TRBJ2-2	TGTGCCAGCAGCCCGGGGACGGCTGTCTACACCGGGGAGCTGTTTTTT	CASSPGTAVYTGELFF
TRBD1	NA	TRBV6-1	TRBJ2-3	TGTGCCAGCAGTGAAGACAGGGGGCAGCGCACAGATACGCAGTATTTT	CASSEDRGQRTDTQYF
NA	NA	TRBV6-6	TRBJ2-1	TGTGCCGGTGGCGACTACAATGAGCAGTTCTTC	CAGGDYNEQFF
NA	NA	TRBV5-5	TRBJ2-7	TGTGCCAGCAGCTCCGGTCCGGGGGTTGGTGACGAGCAGTACTTC	CASSSGPGVGDEQYF
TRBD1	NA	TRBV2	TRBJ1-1	TGTGCCAGCCCAAACAGGGGTGGGGGCCCGAACACTGAAGCTTTCTTT	CASPNRGGGPNTEAFF
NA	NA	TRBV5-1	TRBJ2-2	TGCGCCAGCAGCGGGGCCGGGGAGCTGTTTTTT	CASSGAGELFF
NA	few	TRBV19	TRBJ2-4	TGTGCCAGTAGGAACGGGAGAGGCAAAAACATTCAGTACTTC	CASRNGRGKNIQYF
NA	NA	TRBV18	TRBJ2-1	TGTGCCAGCTCACCACTTGCGGACCGACCGTACAATGAGCAGTTCTTC	CASSPLADRPYNEQFF